Listed below are T cell receptor beta chains from one sample, sequenced in a study of T cell responses to AZD1222 COVID-19 vaccine. Method: immunoSEQ multiplex PCR; TCRdb's copy keeps in-frame clones and lacks some. The repertoire consists of fewer than 120,000 clones, with under 95% occurring once and the leading ten covering over 6.5%. The input for sequencing was peripheral blood, taken on day 0 of AZD1222 vaccination. The receptors derive from an adult in good health. The CDR3 runs from the conserved cysteine through the conserved F or W. Fields, in order: V gene, J gene, D gene, clone size, CDR3 protein, CDR3 DNA. The D gene is left open where the match is weak. Size is stated for part of the rows, as once, few or many counts, or as a class when the clone is expanded.

v_call: TRBV5-6; j_call: TRBJ2-7; d_call: TRBD2; clone_size: .; cdr3_aa: CASSLVSGGHYEQYF; cdr3_nt: TGTGCCAGCAGCTTGGTTAGCGGGGGGCACTACGAGCAGTACTTC
v_call: TRBV18; j_call: TRBJ2-2; d_call: .; clone_size: .; cdr3_aa: CASSPPSQGNAGELFF; cdr3_nt: TGTGCCAGCTCACCACCATCCCAGGGGAACGCCGGGGAGCTGTTTTTT
v_call: TRBV6-1; j_call: TRBJ2-2; d_call: .; clone_size: many; cdr3_aa: CASSESSGDTGELFF; cdr3_nt: TGTGCCAGCAGTGAATCCTCAGGGGATACCGGGGAGCTGTTTTTT
v_call: TRBV15; j_call: TRBJ2-5; d_call: .; clone_size: .; cdr3_aa: CATSRDQRDSQYF; cdr3_nt: TGTGCCACCAGCAGAGATCAAAGGGACTCACAGTACTTC
v_call: TRBV9; j_call: TRBJ1-3; d_call: .; clone_size: .; cdr3_aa: CASSVGLPDSGNTIYF; cdr3_nt: TGTGCCAGCAGCGTAGGATTACCGGACTCGGGAAACACCATATATTTT
v_call: TRBV19; j_call: TRBJ1-2; d_call: TRBD1; clone_size: once; cdr3_aa: CASTPTGTGGYTF; cdr3_nt: TGTGCCAGTACCCCGACAGGGACGGGCGGCTACACCTTC
v_call: TRBV6-5; j_call: TRBJ2-7; d_call: TRBD1; clone_size: .; cdr3_aa: CASRRHQGQGYEQYF; cdr3_nt: TGTGCCAGCAGACGGCACCAGGGACAGGGGTACGAGCAGTACTTC
v_call: TRBV6-2/TRBV6-3; j_call: TRBJ2-7; d_call: TRBD1; clone_size: .; cdr3_aa: CASSNPRQGASYEQYF; cdr3_nt: TGTGCCAGCAGTAACCCTCGACAGGGGGCAAGCTACGAGCAGTACTTC
v_call: TRBV5-4; j_call: TRBJ1-1; d_call: .; clone_size: .; cdr3_aa: CASSTDPKEDTEAFF; cdr3_nt: TGTGCCAGCAGCACCGACCCCAAGGAGGACACTGAAGCTTTCTTT
v_call: TRBV7-2; j_call: TRBJ1-4; d_call: TRBD1; clone_size: .; cdr3_aa: CASSLGTGGRAEKLFF; cdr3_nt: TGTGCCAGCAGCTTAGGGACAGGGGGACGTGCTGAAAAACTGTTTTTT
v_call: TRBV6-6; j_call: TRBJ1-1; d_call: .; clone_size: .; cdr3_aa: CASSYPGPNTEAFF; cdr3_nt: TGTGCCAGCAGTTACCCAGGGCCTAACACTGAAGCTTTCTTT
v_call: TRBV7-9; j_call: TRBJ1-4; d_call: .; clone_size: few; cdr3_aa: CASSLPSSNEKLFF; cdr3_nt: TGTGCCAGCAGCTTACCCAGTAGTAATGAAAAACTGTTTTTT
v_call: TRBV29-1; j_call: TRBJ2-7; d_call: .; clone_size: .; cdr3_aa: CSVKGPSYEQYF; cdr3_nt: TGCAGCGTTAAGGGCCCCTCCTACGAGCAGTACTTC
v_call: TRBV30; j_call: TRBJ2-5; d_call: .; clone_size: .; cdr3_aa: CAWSFTGHEETQYF; cdr3_nt: TGTGCCTGGAGTTTTACGGGACACGAAGAGACCCAGTACTTC
v_call: TRBV10-2; j_call: TRBJ2-7; d_call: .; clone_size: once; cdr3_aa: CASSAGVTYEQYF; cdr3_nt: TGCGCCAGCAGTGCCGGGGTAACCTACGAGCAGTACTTC
v_call: TRBV4-1; j_call: TRBJ1-2; d_call: .; clone_size: once; cdr3_aa: CASSQDLGRGYTF; cdr3_nt: TGCGCCAGCAGCCAAGATCTAGGGCGCGGCTACACCTTC
v_call: TRBV5-1; j_call: TRBJ2-5; d_call: .; clone_size: .; cdr3_aa: CASSLAQTEETQYF; cdr3_nt: TGCGCCAGCAGCTTGGCTCAAACGGAAGAGACCCAGTACTTC
v_call: TRBV7-8; j_call: TRBJ2-7; d_call: TRBD1; clone_size: .; cdr3_aa: CASSLVQGLSYEQYF; cdr3_nt: TGTGCCAGCAGCTTAGTACAGGGGTTGTCCTACGAGCAGTACTTC
v_call: TRBV7-9; j_call: TRBJ1-5; d_call: .; clone_size: .; cdr3_aa: CASSLELGQPQHF; cdr3_nt: TGTGCCAGCAGCTTAGAATTGGGCCAGCCCCAGCATTTT
v_call: TRBV5-6; j_call: TRBJ1-3; d_call: TRBD1; clone_size: once; cdr3_aa: CASSITGGYFSGNTIYF; cdr3_nt: TGTGCCAGCAGTATAACAGGGGGCTACTTCTCTGGAAACACCATATATTTT
v_call: TRBV28; j_call: TRBJ1-5; d_call: .; clone_size: .; cdr3_aa: CATISGTLNQPQHF; cdr3_nt: TGTGCCACTATTTCCGGGACGCTAAATCAGCCCCAGCATTTT
v_call: TRBV6-1; j_call: TRBJ1-2; d_call: .; clone_size: .; cdr3_aa: CASSFLARGGGYTF; cdr3_nt: TGTGCCAGCAGTTTTCTGGCGCGAGGGGGTGGCTACACCTTC